The 28 T cell receptor beta chains below come from one sample, sequenced in a study of CD8 T cells in Susac syndrome. Random hexamers were used to reverse transcribe an amount of 0.5 to 1 ug RNA. TCRdb re-analysed the immunoSEQ multiplex PCR reads in MiXCR, keeping a single row per CDR3 protein. The sample shows 190,000 or so distinct CDR3 sequences, roughly 96% of them seen only once. Sequenced sample: CD4+ T cells from PBMCs. Receptors originate from a human donor with multiple sclerosis.

This clonotype was seen a single time. V gene TRBV7-9 combines with J gene TRBJ2-7, with unresolved D. The V gene's germline CDR1 is SEHNR and CDR2 FQNEAQ (reference sequence). The CDR3 has 14 residues. V gave up 6 bases and J gave up 5 bases, with 17 bases separating them. DNA for the CDR3: TGTGCCAGCAGAACGGGTGGTTCATTCCACGAGCAGTACTTC. Translated: CASRTGGSFHEQYF.

The V call is TRBV3-1, the J call TRBJ1-2; no clear D. Per the germline V gene, CDR1 is LGHDT and CDR2 is YNNKEL (reference sequence). The CDR3 loop spans 13 amino acids. Trimming removed 1 base from V and 7 bases from J, with 10 bases in between. The CDR3 DNA reads TGTGCCAGCAGCCAAGTAGAGAGGAGTGGCTACACCTTC. Its translation is CASSQVERSGYTF.

The chain employs TRBV20-1 and TRBJ2-7; D remains unclear. The CDR3 is 13 amino acids. Germline assignment: CDR1 DFQATT and CDR2 SNEGSKA (reference sequence). Trimming cost V 4 bases and J 1 base, with 11 bases left between them. As DNA, the CDR3 is TGCAGTGCTAAAGGCCATAGGTCCTACGAGCAGTACTTC. Amino acid sequence: CSAKGHRSYEQYF.

The chain uses TRBV2 and TRBJ1-2; no firm D call. This CDR3 is 13 amino acids long. The germline CDR1 and CDR2 sequences are SNHLY and FYNNEI. Trimming shortened V by 5 bases and J by 1 base, and 8 bases separated the two germline ends. The CDR3, as DNA: TGTGCCAGCAGTTTAGGGTTTAACTATGGCTACACCTTC. This translates into CASSLGFNYGYTF.

The V and J genes are TRBV20-1 and TRBJ2-7; 10 bases agree with TRBD1. Per germline, CDR1 DFQATT and CDR2 SNEGSKA (reference sequence). This CDR3 spans 15 amino acids. V was pared by 4 bases and J by 1 base, with 7 bases of the junction left unmatched. The CDR3 spells CSAISLDRGSYEQYF. The CDR3 DNA reads TGCAGTGCTATCTCTTTGGACAGGGGGTCCTACGAGCAGTACTTC.

The rearrangement links TRBV5-1 to TRBJ2-5; 7 positions match TRBD2. Trimming cost V 0 bases and J 5 bases; bases outside gene matches: 4. The germline CDR1 and CDR2 sequences are SGHRS and YFSETQ. The CDR3 is 14 amino acids. The CDR3 DNA is TGCGCCAGCAGCTTGGCCGGGGGGAGTGAGACCCAGTACTTC. Translation gives CASSLAGGSETQYF.

The chain carries TRBV27 and TRBJ2-3; TRBD2 aligns across 14 bases. The CDR3 length is 15 residues. Germline V CDR1 and CDR2: MNHEY, SMNVEV (reference sequence). V shed 6 bases, J shed 7 bases, and the junction held 6 bases outside the gene matches. In nucleotides, the CDR3 is TGTGCCAGCAGCCACAGACTAGCGGGAGGGAATACGCAGTATTTT. Its protein is CASSHRLAGGNTQYF.

Worth noting for this clonotype: In this CDR3 the conserved last residue, phenylalanine or tryptophan, is missing, so a read error is likely. The chain recombines TRBV4-1 with TRBJ2-3; 10 bases align to TRBD2. Germline V gene lookup returns CDR1 MGHRA and CDR2 YSYEKL. V trimming: 4 bases; J trimming: 6 bases; junction bases outside the gene matches: 4. The CDR3 loop spans 14 amino acids. CDR3 protein: CASSPASGSDTQYL. CDR3 DNA sequence: TGCGCCAGCAGCCCAGCTAGCGGGAGTGATACGCAGTATTTG.

This rearrangement joins TRBV6-6 to TRBJ1-1; D not resolved. Trimming shortened V by 7 bases and J by 1 base, and 13 bases separated the two germline ends. Germline V gene lookup returns CDR1 MNHNY and CDR2 SVGAGI (reference sequence). CDR3 length equals 14 residues. CDR3 amino acids: CASIARHANTEAFF. The DNA of the CDR3 is TGTGCCAGCATAGCCCGACATGCGAACACTGAAGCTTTCTTT.

The chain joins TRBV27 to TRBJ2-7, with D maybe TRBD2 (6 bases). V shed 4 bases and J shed 2 bases, with 18 bases lying between them. The CDR3 is 16 amino acids. CDR1 MNHEY and CDR2 SMNVEV come from the germline V gene (reference sequence). CDR3 sequence: CASSSAAGLGTYEQYF. For the CDR3, the DNA is TGTGCCAGCAGTTCGGCCGCGGGGCTCGGGACCTACGAGCAGTACTTC.

The V gene is TRBV20-1, the J gene TRBJ1-2; D is uncertain. The V gene's germline CDR1 is DFQATT and CDR2 SNEGSKA (reference sequence). Trimming left V 0 bases short and J 6 bases short, with 11 bases between. This CDR3 has 13 amino acids. The CDR3, as DNA: TGCAGTGCTAGAGATCCACCCCGTGATGGCTACACCTTC. Translation: CSARDPPRDGYTF.

DNA of the CDR3: TGCAGCGCGGGAGTCTCTGAGCAGTTCTTC. This gives the protein CSAGVSEQFF. The chain joins TRBV20-1 to TRBJ2-1, with 7 bases lining up with TRBD2. The CDR3 sequence is 10 residues long. Germline loops: CDR1 DFQATT, CDR2 SNEGSKA (reference sequence).

J is TRBJ2-3 and V is TRBV19; D is uncertain. The V gene's germline CDR1 is LNHDA and CDR2 SQIVND (reference sequence). Trimming removed 4 bases at V and 5 bases at J, with 13 bases between. CDR3 length equals 14 residues. The CDR3 coding sequence is TGTGCCAGTAGTAGGGGTCCTATGGGAGATACGCAGTATTTT. Translated: CASSRGPMGDTQYF.

This chain joins TRBV19 and TRBJ2-5, with unresolved D. Trimming removed 6 bases from V and 4 bases from J, with 15 bases in between. CDR1 LNHDA and CDR2 SQIVND come from the germline V gene (reference sequence). The CDR3 extends over 14 amino acids. CDR3: CASSRLGRGETQYF. The CDR3 coding sequence is TGTGCCAGTAGCCGGCTAGGTCGAGGAGAGACCCAGTACTTC.

This clonotype was counted once. The chain employs TRBV5-1 and TRBJ2-1, with D possibly TRBD2 on 5 matching bases. The CDR3 totals 16 residues. V was pared by 2 bases and J by 0 bases, with 12 bases between. Per the germline V gene, CDR1 is SGHRS and CDR2 is YFSETQ. The CDR3 loop reads CASSFGLAGSYNEQFF. Written as DNA, the CDR3 is TGCGCCAGCAGCTTTGGCCTAGCAGGCTCCTACAATGAGCAGTTCTTC.

The chain carries TRBV9 and TRBJ2-7, with no clear D. With 0 bases removed from V and 2 bases from J, the gap between germline ends came to 9 bases. The CDR3 has 14 amino acids. Germline V gives CDR1 SGDLS, CDR2 YYNGEE. This CDR3 is CASSVVPLAYEQYF. CDR3 DNA: TGTGCCAGCAGCGTAGTCCCCTTGGCCTACGAGCAGTACTTC.

The J gene is TRBJ1-2, the V gene TRBV20-1; D is possibly TRBD1 (5 bases). This CDR3 is built from 13 residues. Per germline, CDR1 DFQATT and CDR2 SNEGSKA (reference sequence). Trimming shortened V by 5 bases and J by 8 bases, and 18 bases separated the two germline ends. CDR3 DNA sequence: TGCAGTGCTTATACCGGGACCGACGAAGGCTACACCTTC. The encoded protein is CSAYTGTDEGYTF.

DNA of the CDR3: TGTGCCTGGATAATGTTGGGCCAAGAGACCCAGTACTTC. Translated: CAWIMLGQETQYF. V and J are TRBV30 and TRBJ2-5; D ambiguous. Germline V gene sequence: CDR1 GTSNPN, CDR2 SVGIG (reference sequence). The CDR3 has 13 residues. Trimming cost V 4 bases and J 1 base, with 10 bases left between them.

This clonotype was found once. V is TRBV7-2 and J is TRBJ1-4; D gene ambiguous. The CDR3 is 17 residues long. CDR1 is SGHTA and CDR2 is FQGNSA in the germline V gene. V lost 3 bases, J lost 3 bases, and 17 bases lay in between. CDR3 protein: CASSFRPRSFANEKLFF. CDR3 in DNA: TGTGCCAGCAGCTTTAGACCGAGGTCGTTTGCTAATGAAAAACTGTTTTTT.

This clonotype was seen once. This chain uses TRBV5-4 with TRBJ2-3; 7 bases align to TRBD2. V dropped 4 bases and J dropped 4; count of bases not matched to a gene: 6. CDR3 length: 14 amino acids. Germline V gene data show CDR1 as SGHNT and CDR2 as YYREEE (reference sequence). This CDR3 is CASSPRTSADTQYF. DNA for the CDR3: TGTGCCAGCAGCCCCCGGACTAGTGCAGATACGCAGTATTTT. The full variable domain, with the rest looked up from reference TRBV5-4 and TRBJ2-3, is ETGVTQSPTHLIKTRGQQVTLRCSSQSGHNTVSWYQQALGQGPQFIFQYYREEENGRGNFPPRFSGLQFPNYSSELNVNALELDDSALYLCASSPRTSADTQYFGPGTRLTVL.

The CDR3 region is CSVRMGDTGELFF. In DNA form, the CDR3 reads TGCAGCGTCCGTATGGGGGACACCGGGGAGCTGTTTTTT. The chain carries TRBV29-1 and TRBJ2-2; D may match TRBD1 or TRBD2 (5 bases each). Germline assignment: CDR1 SQVTM and CDR2 ANQGSEA. V shed 6 bases and J shed 3 bases, with 11 bases lying between them. The CDR3 sequence is 13 residues long.

This clonotype was observed once. The V call is TRBV3-1, the J call TRBJ2-5, with 9 nucleotides matching TRBD1. The CDR3 covers 15 residues. The V gene's germline CDR1 is LGHDT and CDR2 YNNKEL (reference sequence). Losses at the gene ends were 4 bases for V and 5 bases for J; bases not matched to a gene: 8. CDR3 DNA: TGTGCCAGCAGCCGGGACAGGGTGAGACAGGAGACCCAGTACTTC. Translation gives CASSRDRVRQETQYF.

V and J are TRBV20-1 and TRBJ2-5; tentative D call: TRBD2 (7 bases). V was cut by 7 bases and J by 1 base, with 13 bases left in between. The V gene's germline CDR1 is DFQATT and CDR2 SNEGSKA (reference sequence). The CDR3 covers 13 residues. The CDR3: CSVGGVSQETQYF. CDR3 nucleotide sequence: TGCAGTGTAGGGGGGGTAAGCCAAGAGACCCAGTACTTC.

J is TRBJ2-1 and V is TRBV7-2, with a weak D call TRBD1 (6 bases). Germline CDR1 reads SGHTA; CDR2 reads FQGNSA. This CDR3 comprises 14 residues. Between the trimmed V and J ends, which lost 5 bases and 7 bases, there was a span of 15 bases. CDR3 sequence (DNA): TGTGCCAGCAGCGGCCAGGGACACCTTAATGAGCAGTTCTTC. Its translation is CASSGQGHLNEQFF.

The chain employs TRBV12-3 or TRBV12-4 and TRBJ1-2, with TRBD1 matching over 7 bases. The CDR3 extends over 16 amino acids. Germline trimming cut 5 bases from V and 0 bases from J; bases unmatched to any gene: 9. CDR3 DNA: TGTGCCAGCAGTCCCATGGGACAGCGAGCTAACTATGGCTACACCTTC. Translated: CASSPMGQRANYGYTF.

The chain joins TRBV11-1 to TRBJ1-1; TRBD1 is a possible D gene (6 bases). V was cut by 5 bases and J by 11 bases, with 15 bases left in between. This CDR3 is 12 amino acids long. Germline V CDR1 and CDR2: SGHAT, FQDESV (reference sequence). In DNA form, the CDR3 reads TGTGCCAGCAGCGCGGTCCGACAGGAGGCTTTCTTT. Translated: CASSAVRQEAFF.

The genes are TRBV5-6 and TRBJ2-3, with 7 positions matching TRBD1. This CDR3 spans 14 amino acids. Unmatched junction bases numbered 10, after V lost 6 bases and J lost 6 bases. The germline gives CDR1 SGHDT, CDR2 YYEEEE. The CDR3 region is CASTTTGRADTQYF. CDR3 nucleotides: TGTGCCAGCACCACGACAGGGCGGGCCGATACGCAGTATTTT.

This clonotype was seen once. This sequence joins TRBV12-3 or TRBV12-4 and TRBJ2-3; the D gene is possibly TRBD2 (5 bases). V lost 2 bases and J lost 4, with 13 bases in between. CDR3 size: 15 residues. The CDR3 protein is CASSLRGKGPDTQYF. The CDR3 DNA is TGTGCCAGCAGTTTAAGAGGGAAGGGCCCAGATACGCAGTATTTT.